One and the same sample provided the 24 T cell receptor beta chains below, sequenced in a study of CD8 T cells in ankylosing spondylitis. Study conclusions and caveats: What appeared characteristic of ankylosing spondylitis blood was a TCR beta motif of eight highly homologous variants.

TCRdb re-called the 5' RACE reads through MiXCR, storing one row per CDR3 protein. The sample comprises about 400,000 distinct CDR3 sequences, around 20% of which are singletons, and about 17% rests with the top ten. These receptors have no known antigen. Specimen: blood, either unsorted or a sorted T cell fraction (not recorded which). The receptors come from a male donor with ankylosing spondylitis.

The chain combines TRBV28 with TRBJ2-6; TRBD1 is a possible D gene (5 bases). CDR1 is MDHEN and CDR2 is SYDVKM in the germline V gene. The CDR3 has 18 amino acids. Trimming shortened V by 7 bases and J by 0 bases, and 19 bases separated the two germline ends. CDR3 bases: TGTGCCAGCACCTCCTTGAGACAGTTGAGCTCTGGGGCCAACGTCCTGACTTTC. Translated: CASTSLRQLSSGANVLTF. Combining the CDR3 with reference TRBV28 and TRBJ2-6 gives the whole variable domain DVKVTQSSRYLVKRTGEKVFLECVQDMDHENMFWYRQDPGLGLRLIYFSYDVKMKEKGDIPEGYSVSREKKERFSLILESASTNQTSMYLCASTSLRQLSSGANVLTFGAGSRLTVL.

This chain uses TRBV28 with TRBJ2-2; the D gene is possibly TRBD2 (7 bases). The germline CDR1 and CDR2 sequences are MDHEN and SYDVKM. V was pared by 6 bases and J by 0 bases, with 14 bases between. This CDR3 has 16 residues. The CDR3 protein is CASSWGGQANTGELFF. The CDR3 DNA follows: TGTGCCAGCAGCTGGGGGGGCCAGGCGAACACCGGGGAGCTGTTTTTT.

The V gene is TRBV6-2 or TRBV6-3, the J gene TRBJ2-1; 10 nucleotides agree with TRBD2. The CDR3 consists of 15 residues. V was pared by 5 bases and J by 9 bases, with 10 bases of the junction left unmatched. Germline V CDR1 and CDR2: MNHEY, SVGEGT. The CDR3, as DNA: TGTGCCAGCAGTCAAACCCTAGCGGGAGTTGGTGAGCAGTTCTTC. This sequence encodes CASSQTLAGVGEQFF.

This clonotype was detected only a few times. The chain recombines TRBV28 with TRBJ2-1, with D possibly TRBD2 on 5 matching bases. The CDR3 sequence is 16 residues long. The ends were cut back, 7 bases at V and 4 bases at J, with 20 bases in the middle. Germline CDR1 is MDHEN and CDR2 is SYDVKM. The chain's CDR3 is CASKTPGGGWYNEQFF. In DNA, the CDR3 is TGTGCCAGCAAAACACCTGGAGGTGGCTGGTACAATGAGCAGTTCTTC.

The V gene is TRBV20-1, the J gene TRBJ2-1; possibly TRBD2 for D (6 bases). Trimming cost V 3 bases and J 10 bases, with 16 bases left between them. Germline V gene data show CDR1 as DFQATT and CDR2 as SNEGSKA (reference sequence). The CDR3 runs 13 residues. This CDR3 reads CSARGRLVGEQFF. The CDR3 DNA reads TGCAGTGCTAGGGGACGACTAGTCGGGGAGCAGTTCTTC.

The CDR3 reads CASSLEYSSYEQYF. For the CDR3, the DNA is TGTGCCAGCAGCTTAGAATATTCCTCCTACGAGCAGTACTTC. The V call is TRBV7-9, the J call TRBJ2-7, with D unclear. Germline-derived CDR1 and CDR2 are SEHNR and FQNEAQ (reference sequence). The V and J ends lost 1 base and 0 bases respectively, with 7 bases between them. The length of the CDR3 is 14 residues.

A few counts support this clonotype. The gene calls are TRBV28 and TRBJ2-3; D remains ambiguous. CDR3 length: 14 residues. The germline V gene encodes CDR1 MDHEN and CDR2 SYDVKM. Deletions cut 2 bases from V and 2 bases from J, with 8 bases between. The CDR3 region is CASSLGRNTDTQYF. The DNA of the CDR3 is TGTGCCAGCAGTTTAGGTCGGAACACAGATACGCAGTATTTT. The variable domain in full, with the rest retrieved from reference TRBV28 and TRBJ2-3, is DVKVTQSSRYLVKRTGEKVFLECVQDMDHENMFWYRQDPGLGLRLIYFSYDVKMKEKGDIPEGYSVSREKKERFSLILESASTNQTSMYLCASSLGRNTDTQYFGPGTRLTVL.

V and J are TRBV20-1 and TRBJ1-4; TRBD1 matches 9 bases. Germline V lookup: CDR1 DFQATT, CDR2 SNEGSKA (reference sequence). V was pared by 6 bases and J by 0 bases, with 14 bases of the junction left unmatched. The CDR3 runs to 18 residues. Here the CDR3 reads CSATFPGQGVSTNEKLFF. CDR3 coding DNA: TGCAGTGCCACTTTCCCGGGACAGGGCGTTTCAACTAATGAAAAACTGTTTTTT.

V is TRBV10-1 and J is TRBJ2-5; D uncertain. This CDR3 is 13 amino acids long. From germline, CDR1 is WNHNN and CDR2 SYGVQD (reference sequence). Deletions cut 4 bases from V and 1 base from J, with 7 bases between. CDR3 protein: CASSGQAQETQYF. CDR3 nucleotide sequence: TGCGCCAGCAGTGGCCAGGCCCAAGAGACCCAGTACTTC.

This clonotype occurred a few times. V and J are TRBV11-3 and TRBJ2-1, with D tentatively TRBD1 or TRBD2 (5 bases each). Trimming took 3 bases from V and 6 from J, leaving 6 bases between them. This CDR3 comprises 12 residues. CDR1 and CDR2 (germline): SGHNT, YENEEA. The CDR3 reads CASSFGTNEQFF. The CDR3 DNA reads TGTGCCAGCAGCTTCGGGACCAATGAGCAGTTCTTC.

J is TRBJ2-3 and V is TRBV7-3, with TRBD2 as a possible D gene (5 bases). CDR1 and CDR2 (germline): SGHTA, FQGTGA. CDR3 length: 14 amino acids. Trimming took 4 bases from V and 4 from J, leaving 12 bases between them. The CDR3 here is CASSSGLIPDTQYF. CDR3 sequence (DNA): TGTGCCAGCAGCTCCGGACTCATCCCAGATACGCAGTATTTT.

The chain carries TRBV5-6 and TRBJ2-7, with a weak D call TRBD2 (5 bases). The CDR3 has 12 amino acids. V lost 4 bases and J 2 bases, leaving 7 bases between the germline ends. Germline loops: CDR1 SGHDT, CDR2 YYEEEE. The DNA for the CDR3 is TGTGCCAGCAGCGGGAGCACCTACGAGCAGTACTTC. Protein product: CASSGSTYEQYF.

The CDR3 nucleotides are TGTGCCAGCAGCCGACCCGGACTAAACACTGAAGCTTTCTTT. The encoded protein is CASSRPGLNTEAFF. This chain links TRBV5-5 with TRBJ1-1; D is undetermined. Germline V gene data show CDR1 as SGHKS and CDR2 as YYEKEE (reference sequence). The CDR3 covers 14 residues. V lost 4 bases to trimming and J lost 2 bases, with 12 bases between them. Filled out from reference TRBV5-5 and TRBJ1-1, the complete variable domain reads DAGVTQSPTHLIKTRGQQVTLRCSPISGHKSVSWYQQVLGQGPQFIFQYYEKEERGRGNFPDRFSARQFPNYSSELNVNALLLGDSALYLCASSRPGLNTEAFFGQGTRLTVV.

This clonotype has just a few counts. The chain is built from TRBV25-1 and TRBJ2-7, with no clear D. Germline V gene lookup returns CDR1 MGHDK and CDR2 SYGVNS. The CDR3 runs 14 residues. V lost 3 bases, J lost 2 bases, and 11 bases lay in between. CDR3 amino acids: CASSDRARTYEQYF. CDR3 nucleotides: TGTGCCAGCAGTGATCGGGCCAGAACCTACGAGCAGTACTTC.

A few counts support this clonotype. The J gene is TRBJ1-4, the V gene TRBV20-1; a possible D gene is TRBD1 (6 bases). The CDR3 covers 14 residues. CDR1 is DFQATT, CDR2 SNEGSKA, per germline (reference sequence). Trimming shortened V by 3 bases and J by 4 bases, and 12 bases separated the two germline ends. The CDR3 coding sequence is TGCAGTGCTAGGGCCGGGGGCGGTAATGAAAAACTGTTTTTT. Its translation is CSARAGGGNEKLFF.

This clonotype was seen more than once but under ten times. V and J are TRBV21-1 and TRBJ1-1; the table's D call of TRBD1 was not tested on the DNA. TRBV21-1 is termed a pseudogene. The CDR3 is made up of 15 amino acids. CDR3 residues: CASSPSGGVSTEAFF. The CDR3 DNA follows: TGTGCCAGCAGCCCCTCGGGGGGCGTTAGCACTGAAGCTTTCTTT.

This clonotype was found a few times. The rearrangement joins TRBV5-1 to TRBJ1-1; no definite D call. Germline CDR1 reads SGHRS; CDR2 reads YFSETQ. The CDR3 has 13 residues. V lost 1 base and J 6 bases, leaving 10 bases between the germline ends. The CDR3 sequence: CASSLRPGSEAFF. The CDR3 bases are TGCGCCAGCAGCTTGAGGCCCGGGTCTGAAGCTTTCTTT.

This clonotype was detected only a few times. V is TRBV4-1 and J is TRBJ1-1, with TRBD1 matching over 7 bases. CDR3 length equals 14 residues. Germline V lookup: CDR1 MGHRA, CDR2 YSYEKL. V dropped 6 bases and J dropped 5; count of bases not matched to a gene: 9. CDR3 residues: CASRTPQGETEAFF. In DNA form, the CDR3 reads TGCGCCAGCAGGACTCCGCAGGGGGAAACTGAAGCTTTCTTT.

The sample holds a few counts of this clonotype. The rearrangement joins TRBV18 to TRBJ1-4; D possibly corresponds to TRBD1 (6 bases). CDR1 is KGHSH and CDR2 is LQKENI in the germline V gene. Trimming left V 2 bases short and J 8 bases short, with 27 bases between. CDR3 length equals 19 residues. CDR3 residues: CASSPMASGVSVYSEKLFF. The CDR3 DNA reads as TGTGCCAGCTCACCAATGGCCTCAGGGGTCTCCGTCTATTCGGAAAAACTGTTTTTT.

V and J are TRBV20-1 and TRBJ1-1, with 9 bases fitting TRBD1. Germline CDR1 and CDR2: DFQATT and SNEGSKA (reference sequence). This CDR3 has 13 amino acids. Losses at the gene ends were 2 bases for V and 7 bases for J; bases not matched to a gene: 5. The CDR3 region is CSARLRTGVEAFF. CDR3 nucleotides: TGCAGTGCTAGACTAAGGACAGGGGTTGAAGCTTTCTTT.

This clonotype was seen a handful of times. V usage is TRBV10-3 and J usage is TRBJ2-7, with a tentative D call TRBD2 (6 bases). The CDR3 consists of 14 residues. CDR1 and CDR2 from the germline V gene are ENHRY and SYGVKD. Trimming took off 11 bases at V and 2 bases at J, with 19 bases between the two ends. The CDR3 is CASQGGTGPYEQYF. Here the CDR3 DNA reads TGTGCCTCCCAAGGAGGGACCGGTCCCTACGAGCAGTACTTC.

The V gene is TRBV10-1, the J gene TRBJ2-7, with D uncertain. This CDR3 spans 13 amino acids. CDR1 is WNHNN and CDR2 is SYGVQD in the germline V gene (reference sequence). V lost 2 bases and J 5 bases, leaving 10 bases between the germline ends. CDR3 sequence reads: CASSEGLGHEQYF. The DNA of the CDR3 is TGCGCCAGCAGTGAGGGTCTTGGCCACGAGCAGTACTTC.

There are a few counts of this clonotype. The rearrangement uses TRBV27 and TRBJ1-5; 8 nucleotides align to TRBD1. The CDR3 sequence is 14 residues long. With V trimmed by 6 bases and J by 2 bases, 3 bases remained unmatched. Germline lookup yields CDR1 MNHEY and CDR2 SMNVEV (reference sequence). As DNA, the CDR3 is TGTGCCAGCAGCAGGGGGCACGGCAATCAGCCCCAGCATTTT. Its protein is CASSRGHGNQPQHF.

This chain connects TRBV3-1 to TRBJ2-3; 7 bases fit TRBD2. The germline V gene encodes CDR1 LGHDT and CDR2 YNNKEL (reference sequence). Trimming cost V 1 base and J 2 bases; bases outside gene matches: 3. The CDR3 sequence is 15 residues long. CDR3 protein: CASSQVLADTDTQYF. The CDR3, as DNA: TGTGCCAGCAGCCAAGTGCTAGCGGACACAGATACGCAGTATTTT.